The source of this TCR beta chain is a study of blood T cell repertoires in COVID-19. On the study more broadly: Both acute and convalescent COVID-19 samples were obtained from the United States, Italy and Spain. Sources were T cells, B-cell-depleted T cells, or PBMCs; the material itself was cDNA or gDNA.

In the study's own analysis: It was from reference gene primer amplification that nucleated cell counts were estimated. Data came from immunoSEQ multiplex PCR; TCRdb stores just in-frame clones and leaves some out. That table furnishes V, J and clone size, whereas the DNA furnished D and trimming. The sample gives some 400,000 clones, nearly 90% of which show up once; about 6.8% is in the top ten. V lost 2 bases, J lost 8 bases, and 9 bases stayed unmatched. The CDR3 loop spans 15 amino acids. CDR1 and CDR2 (germline): SEHNR, FQNEAQ (reference sequence). This clone was observed a few times. The sample comprised peripheral blood. The chain has TRBV7-9 and TRBJ1-2; 9 nucleotides match TRBD1. This TCR was recovered from a man between 18 and 35 years old with active or convalescent COVID-19. CDR3 loop: CASSLTPGTGFGYTF. The CDR3 bases are TGTGCCAGCAGCTTAACCCCCGGGACAGGGTTCGGCTACACCTTC.